These 22 T cell receptor beta chains were all obtained from the same sample, sequenced in a study of post-analysis software for immune sequencing data. Study-level findings and limits: Patients carried roughly 5 TRBV segments more frequently than controls did, and TRBV5-6, TRBV5-1 and TRBV20-1 were among them.

Researchers reported that TCR beta cDNA libraries carried unique molecular identifiers. TCRdb independently ran MiXCR on the PCR reads; one entry per CDR3 protein. The repertoire holds some 690,000 distinct CDR3 sequences, with roughly 27% as singletons. For these TCRs, the target antigens are not known. Sample: blood. The receptors were gathered from a girl aged 5-17 years with multiple sclerosis.

The table lists this clonotype with a few counts. DNA for the CDR3: TGCAGTGCTCACATCAGCGATTTGCCCTACGAGCAGTACTTC. Its translation: CSAHISDLPYEQYF. V gene TRBV20-1 combines with J gene TRBJ2-5; D unresolved. The J call is doubtful: the DNA matches TRBJ2-7 better. The CDR3 spans 14 residues. From germline, CDR1 is DFQATT and CDR2 SNEGSKA (reference sequence).

This clonotype was counted only a few times. The chain has TRBV7-2 and TRBJ2-5; 10 bases are a match to TRBD1. Germline lookup yields CDR1 SGHTA and CDR2 FQGNSA. The ends lost 0 bases at V and 3 bases at J; junction bases unmatched: 1. The CDR3 consists of 15 residues. In nucleotides, the CDR3 is TGTGCCAGCAGCTTAGCCGGGACAGGGGAAGAGACCCAGTACTTC. This encodes CASSLAGTGEETQYF.

The chain joins TRBV18 to TRBJ1-5; D is perhaps TRBD1 (6 bases). The V gene's germline CDR1 is KGHSH and CDR2 LQKENI. Trimming shortened V by 6 bases and J by 5 bases, and 14 bases separated the two germline ends. The CDR3 is 14 amino acids. CDR3 bases: TGTGCCAGCTCTGCCGGGACACCCTATCAGCCCCAGCATTTT. It codes for CASSAGTPYQPQHF.

The CDR3 bases are TGCAGCGTTATGAGCGGGAGCTCCTACGAGCAGTACTTC. It yields the protein CSVMSGSSYEQYF. This chain uses TRBV29-1 with TRBJ2-7; 8 positions agree with TRBD2. Germline lookup yields CDR1 SQVTM and CDR2 ANQGSEA. V gave up 5 bases and J gave up 0 bases; unmatched junction bases: 3. The CDR3 runs to 13 residues.

This clonotype was seen just once. The chain recombines TRBV13 with TRBJ2-2; a weak D match, TRBD1 (5 bases). CDR1 is PRHDT and CDR2 is FYEKMQ in the germline V gene (reference sequence). The CDR3 contains 14 residues. Trimming took 8 bases from V and 0 from J, leaving 10 bases between them. This CDR3 reads CASARGPNTGELFF. DNA for the CDR3: TGTGCCAGCGCTAGGGGCCCGAACACCGGGGAGCTGTTTTTT. Drawing the rest from reference TRBV13 and TRBJ2-2, the complete variable domain is AAGVIQSPRHLIKEKRETATLKCYPIPRHDTVYWYQQGPGQDPQFLISFYEKMQSDKGSIPDRFSAQQFSDYHSELNMSSLELGDSALYFCASARGPNTGELFFGEGSRLTVL.

The chain carries TRBV20-1 and TRBJ1-5; D is ambiguous. This CDR3 has 13 amino acids. The germline gives CDR1 DFQATT, CDR2 SNEGSKA (reference sequence). V was shortened by 7 bases and J by 6 bases, with 16 bases between the two germline ends. The CDR3 here is CSEDSFLGQPQHF. In nucleotides, the CDR3 is TGCAGTGAGGACTCATTTCTTGGTCAGCCCCAGCATTTT.

The chain carries TRBV6-1 and TRBJ1-5; tentative D call: TRBD1 (5 bases). The CDR3 has 14 amino acids. V gave up 3 bases and J gave up 5 bases, with 11 bases separating them. Germline-derived CDR1 and CDR2 are MNHNS and SASEGT. The CDR3 spells CASSDSGGHQPQHF. The CDR3 bases are TGTGCCAGCAGTGACTCGGGGGGACATCAGCCCCAGCATTTT.

The V and J genes are TRBV4-3 and TRBJ2-1; 10 bases map to TRBD2. The CDR3 has 16 residues. The germline V gene encodes CDR1 LGHNA and CDR2 YSLEER. V lost 1 base, J lost 8 bases, and 8 bases stayed unmatched. The DNA of the CDR3 is TGCGCCAGCAGCCAAGGTGCTAGCGGGAGCGGGTATGAGCAGTTCTTC. Translation: CASSQGASGSGYEQFF.

The V and J genes are TRBV19 and TRBJ2-5; 7 positions agree with TRBD1. Germline V gene sequence: CDR1 LNHDA, CDR2 SQIVND (reference sequence). J lost 6 bases, V lost 8 bases, and 18 bases had no gene match. The CDR3 has 16 residues. CDR3 bases: TGTGCCAGTGAGTCACGCAGGGGGTTTTTTCCGAAGACCCAGTACTTC. Translation gives CASESRRGFFPKTQYF.

For this clonotype: Compared with germline, one end of the junction differs, possibly owing to a read error. CDR3 residues: CASSPPGTSGTNKQFF. Written as DNA, the CDR3 is TGTGCCAGCTCACCACCCGGGACTAGCGGGACCAATAAGCAGTTCTTC. The chain is built from TRBV18 and TRBJ2-1; 13 bases line up with TRBD2. Looked up from germline, CDR1 is KGHSH and CDR2 is LQKENI. CDR3 size: 16 residues.

In this sample, this clonotype turned up a few times. The chain links TRBV3-1 to TRBJ2-6; 7 nucleotides match TRBD1. Unmatched junction bases numbered 4, after V lost 0 bases and J lost 2 bases. The germline V gene has CDR1 LGHDT and CDR2 YNNKEL (reference sequence). The CDR3 runs to 17 residues. The CDR3 is CASSQEGGRAGANVLTF. The CDR3 DNA follows: TGTGCCAGCAGCCAAGAAGGGGGCCGAGCTGGGGCCAACGTCCTGACTTTC.

This chain connects TRBV5-5 to TRBJ2-2; 7 bases match TRBD1. The CDR3 length is 15 residues. Germline V gene data show CDR1 as SGHKS and CDR2 as YYEKEE (reference sequence). V was pared by 4 bases and J by 2 bases, with 5 bases of the junction left unmatched. This chain's CDR3 is CASSVTGFNTGELFF. DNA of the CDR3: TGTGCCAGCAGCGTGACAGGGTTTAACACCGGGGAGCTGTTTTTT.

This clonotype turned up a few times. The J gene is TRBJ2-3, the V gene TRBV20-1; 9 bases are a match to TRBD2. This CDR3 has 15 residues. Germline V lookup: CDR1 DFQATT, CDR2 SNEGSKA (reference sequence). With 2 bases clipped from V and 2 bases from J, the junction kept 5 bases outside the gene matches. The CDR3 loop is CSARLAGDFTDTQYF. Written as DNA, the CDR3 is TGCAGTGCTAGATTAGCGGGAGACTTCACAGATACGCAGTATTTT.

This clonotype was detected once. The rearrangement joins TRBV5-1 to TRBJ2-1; D is undetermined. Looked up from germline, CDR1 is SGHRS and CDR2 is YFSETQ. There are 12 residues in the CDR3. V dropped 0 bases and J dropped 15 bases, with 13 bases sitting between them. CDR3 protein: CASSLDGLVPFF. Here the CDR3 DNA reads TGCGCCAGCAGCTTGGATGGTCTGGTGCCGTTCTTC.

This rearrangement joins TRBV20-1 to TRBJ2-1; D is possibly TRBD1 (6 bases). The CDR3 is made up of 14 amino acids. V dropped 5 bases and J dropped 0 bases, with 11 bases sitting between them. Looked up from germline, CDR1 is DFQATT and CDR2 is SNEGSKA (reference sequence). The CDR3 here is CSARPGASYNEQFF. The CDR3 DNA follows: TGCAGTGCTCGCCCAGGGGCCTCCTACAATGAGCAGTTCTTC.

This clonotype was detected many times. The V gene is TRBV7-2, the J gene TRBJ2-1; a weak D match, TRBD2 (5 bases). Germline loops: CDR1 SGHTA, CDR2 FQGNSA. This CDR3 has 16 amino acids. V lost 5 bases, J lost 0 bases, and 14 bases lay in between. The CDR3 sequence is CASSPQSGSSYNEQFF. CDR3 coding DNA: TGTGCCAGCAGCCCACAGAGCGGTAGCTCCTACAATGAGCAGTTCTTC.

The gene calls are TRBV7-6 and TRBJ2-3; D call uncertain. V dropped 0 bases and J dropped 0 bases, with 13 bases sitting between them. This CDR3 contains 17 residues. Per germline, CDR1 SGHVS and CDR2 FNYEAQ. The CDR3 sequence: CASSLALRVSSTDTQYF. CDR3 sequence (DNA): TGTGCCAGCAGCTTAGCGTTACGGGTTTCTAGCACAGATACGCAGTATTTT.

The V gene is TRBV7-2, the J gene TRBJ2-3; D gene unclear. CDR3 length: 14 amino acids. Germline CDR1 is SGHTA and CDR2 is FQGNSA. V dropped 4 bases and J dropped 4 bases, with 12 bases sitting between them. CDR3 sequence: CASSYLYPPDTQYF. The CDR3 bases are TGTGCCAGCAGCTACCTATACCCCCCAGATACGCAGTATTTT.

The chain recombines TRBV9 with TRBJ1-6, with a weak D call TRBD1 (5 bases). V was cut by 3 bases and J by 7 bases, with 14 bases left in between. From germline, CDR1 is SGDLS and CDR2 YYNGEE. The CDR3 is 15 amino acids. The chain's CDR3 is CASSARGTENSPLHF. CDR3 nucleotide sequence: TGTGCCAGCAGCGCCAGAGGGACCGAAAATTCACCCCTCCACTTT. The entire variable domain, with the rest obtained from reference TRBV9 and TRBJ1-6, is as follows: DSGVTQTPKHLITATGQRVTLRCSPRSGDLSVYWYQQSLDQGLQFLIQYYNGEERAKGNILERFSAQQFPDLHSELNLSSLELGDSALYFCASSARGTENSPLHFGNGTRLTVT.

This clonotype turned up a few times. The V call is TRBV20-1, the J call TRBJ2-1, with no clear D. Per germline, CDR1 DFQATT and CDR2 SNEGSKA (reference sequence). The CDR3 has 14 residues. The V and J ends lost 3 bases and 1 base respectively, with 10 bases between them. This CDR3 is CSASPPDSYNEQFF. CDR3 in DNA: TGCAGTGCTAGTCCACCCGATTCCTACAATGAGCAGTTCTTC.

This clonotype was counted only a few times. The chain is built from TRBV6-5 and TRBJ1-2, with D perhaps matching TRBD1 (5 bases). V dropped 4 bases and J dropped 8 bases, with 17 bases sitting between them. The length of the CDR3 is 14 residues. CDR1 MNHEY and CDR2 SVGAGI come from the germline V gene. The CDR3 DNA follows: TGTGCCAGCAGTTGGACGGGTGGGGCGCAAGGCTACACCTTC. It codes for CASSWTGGAQGYTF.

This chain connects TRBV29-1 to TRBJ2-5, with a weak D call TRBD2 (6 bases). Germline CDR1 and CDR2: SQVTM and ANQGSEA. Trimming removed 6 bases from V and 9 bases from J, with 17 bases in between. The CDR3 length is 12 residues. The CDR3 protein is CSVRGQGLAQYF. The CDR3 DNA is TGCAGCGTCAGAGGGCAGGGACTGGCCCAGTACTTC.